Listed below are T cell receptor beta chains from one sample, sequenced in a study of cytomegalovirus exposure and HLA in healthy donors. Profiled with immunoSEQ multiplex PCR; TCRdb holds only in-frame clones, not every one. This table lists around 31,000 clones. Source material: PBMCs. These receptors all come from a female donor in good health and CMV-seronegative. Both conserved end residues are part of each CDR3. A D gene is named only where the DNA matches it firmly.

V	D	J	DNA	CDR3
TRBV15	TRBD1	TRBJ2-6	TGTGCCACCAGCAGAGATCAAGAGGGGGCTAATGGGGCCAACGTCCTGACTTTC	CATSRDQEGANGANVLTF
TRBV2	TRBD2	TRBJ2-2	TGTGCCAGCGGGTCCCAACTAGCGGGGGGTACCGGGGAGCTGTTTTTT	CASGSQLAGGTGELFF
TRBV25-1	TRBD1	TRBJ2-7	TGTGCCAGCAGAAGGACAGGGGGTTCCTACGAGCAGTACTTC	CASRRTGGSYEQYF
TRBV4-2	TRBD2	TRBJ2-1	TGTGCCAGCAGCCAAGATAACGGGGGGGGCAATGAGCAGTTCTTC	CASSQDNGGGNEQFF
TRBV10-3	NA	TRBJ1-6	TGTGCCATCAGTAGGGAGGGTAATAATTCACCCCTCCACTTT	CAISREGNNSPLHF
TRBV11-3	NA	TRBJ1-2	TGTGCCAGCAGCTCCCCGGACAGAGAAGCTAACTATGGCTACACCTTC	CASSSPDREANYGYTF
TRBV18	TRBD1	TRBJ2-3	TGTGCCAGCTCACCACGACAGGGGGCAAGGACAGATACGCAGTATTTT	CASSPRQGARTDTQYF
TRBV4-3	NA	TRBJ1-5	TGCGCCAGCAGCCAAGATAAAACCGGGGCCCAGCATTTT	CASSQDKTGAQHF
TRBV6-1	TRBD1	TRBJ1-4	TGTGCCAGCAGTGAAGGCACCGGGACAGGGAATGAAAAACTGTTTTTT	CASSEGTGTGNEKLFF
TRBV30	NA	TRBJ1-5	TGTGCCTGGAGTGTAGCTACAGGGCTACAGCCCCAGCATTTT	CAWSVATGLQPQHF
TRBV6-5	NA	TRBJ2-5	TGTGCCAGCAGTCCACGGTCCCTACCAGAGACCCAGTACTTC	CASSPRSLPETQYF
TRBV6-5	NA	TRBJ1-5	TGTGCCAGCAGCGACAGCAGGGGCAATCAGCCCCAGCATTTT	CASSDSRGNQPQHF
TRBV7-2	TRBD2	TRBJ2-7	TGTGCCAGCAGCTTACCGGACCGACTAGCGAAAAGCTCCTACGAGCAGTACTTC	CASSLPDRLAKSSYEQYF
TRBV25-1	NA	TRBJ1-2	TGTGCCAGCAGTGAACGGGGAACGGATGGCTACACCTTC	CASSERGTDGYTF
TRBV19	NA	TRBJ1-1	TGTGCCAGTAGTCGGGTCAAGAACACTGAAGCTTTCTTT	CASSRVKNTEAFF
TRBV6-4	NA	TRBJ2-4	TGTGCCAGCAGTGACTCCCAGGGGCCCAAAAACATTCAGTACTTC	CASSDSQGPKNIQYF
TRBV6-6	TRBD2	TRBJ2-3	TGTGCCAGTGTTCCCGGGGGGCGGGGGGCGGCAGATACGCAGTATTTT	CASVPGGRGAADTQYF
TRBV6-5	NA	TRBJ1-5	TGTGCCAGCAGTTATCAGGGCTCGCGCGATCAGCCCCAGCATTTT	CASSYQGSRDQPQHF
TRBV19	NA	TRBJ1-1	TGTGCCAGTAGTATATTAACACAGGAGAACACTGAAGCTTTCTTT	CASSILTQENTEAFF
TRBV4-3	NA	TRBJ2-1	TGCGCCAGCAGCCAAGCCTATGGTGAGCAGTTCTTC	CASSQAYGEQFF
TRBV14	TRBD1	TRBJ2-7	TGTGCCAGCAAGGGGACAGGGGGGTACGAGCAGTACTTC	CASKGTGGYEQYF
TRBV20-1	TRBD2	TRBJ2-1	TGCAGTGCTGGTCGGGAGGGTGAGCAGTTCTTC	CSAGREGEQFF
TRBV10-3	TRBD1	TRBJ1-5	TGTGCCATCAGCGCCGGGACAGGGGATGTTCAGCCCCAGCATTTT	CAISAGTGDVQPQHF
TRBV6-1	NA	TRBJ2-3	TGTGCCAGCAGTGCCCCTGCGGGGGCGTCCACAGATACGCAGTATTTT	CASSAPAGASTDTQYF
TRBV7-8	NA	TRBJ2-7	TGTGCCAGCAGCTGGACTATCTACGAGCAGTACTTC	CASSWTIYEQYF
TRBV7-2	NA	TRBJ1-4	TGTGCCAGCAGCGACACATTGGGGGCGAGGGAAAAACTGTTTTTT	CASSDTLGAREKLFF
TRBV7-2	TRBD2	TRBJ2-5	TGTGCCAGCAGCTTACGTCGGGGGGGTCAAGAGACCCAGTACTTC	CASSLRRGGQETQYF
TRBV5-1	TRBD1	TRBJ1-2	TGCGCCAGCAAGACAGGGGGCGCGGACTATGGCTACACCTTC	CASKTGGADYGYTF
TRBV5-8	TRBD1	TRBJ1-1	TGTGCCAGCAGCTGGGGACAGGCGTTGAACACTGAAGCTTTCTTT	CASSWGQALNTEAFF
TRBV6-1	NA	TRBJ1-6	TGTGCCGGGGGTCGATTACAGGGCGGTTCACCCCTCCACTTT	CAGGRLQGGSPLHF
TRBV5-1	NA	TRBJ1-4	TGCGCCAGCAGCTTTGGGGGGTTGCCTAATGAAAAACTGTTTTTT	CASSFGGLPNEKLFF
TRBV7-8	NA	TRBJ2-3	TGTGCCAGCACCTCTCGGGGGATGTTGGGGACAGATACGCAGTATTTT	CASTSRGMLGTDTQYF
TRBV28	NA	TRBJ1-3	TGTGCCAGCAGTTTCCGTGGGGCAGGAAACACCATATATTTT	CASSFRGAGNTIYF
TRBV7-6	TRBD1	TRBJ2-4	TGTGCCAGCAGCCCCCGGGACAGGAAAAACATTCAGTACTTC	CASSPRDRKNIQYF
TRBV7-2	TRBD1	TRBJ1-5	TGTGCCAGCAGCTTACGGCAGGGGGGCGGCCAGCCCCAGCATTTT	CASSLRQGGGQPQHF
TRBV18	NA	TRBJ1-1	TGTGCCAGCTCACCACTACAGGGCTTGGGTTCGGATGAAGCTTTCTTT	CASSPLQGLGSDEAFF
TRBV5-1	NA	TRBJ1-3	TGCGCCAGCAGCTTGGAGATGACAGTTACAGGAAACACCATATATTTT	CASSLEMTVTGNTIYF
TRBV19	TRBD1	TRBJ1-5	TGTGCCAGTAGGCCTACAGGGGGCGATGTAGGGCAGCCCCAGCATTTT	CASRPTGGDVGQPQHF
TRBV28	TRBD1	TRBJ2-1	TGTGCCAGCAGTTTATCCGGACAGGGAGGAAATGAGCAGTTCTTC	CASSLSGQGGNEQFF
TRBV7-9	NA	TRBJ2-7	TGTGCCAGCAGCTCTCCGGTGAGTTACGAGCAGTACTTC	CASSSPVSYEQYF
TRBV10-3	TRBD2	TRBJ2-1	TGTGCCATCAGTGAGCCCTCGACTAGCGGGGGTTCCTACAATGAGCAGTTCTTC	CAISEPSTSGGSYNEQFF
TRBV2	NA	TRBJ1-2	TGTGCCAGCAGTGGGGGGGAGACGAGTGGCTACACCTTC	CASSGGETSGYTF
TRBV27	TRBD1	TRBJ1-6	TGTGCCAGCAGTAGAAAAACGACAGGGGCTAATTCACCCCTCCACTTT	CASSRKTTGANSPLHF
TRBV11-2	TRBD1	TRBJ1-1	TGTGCCAGCAGTCGGACAGGAGCTAACACTGAAGCTTTCTTT	CASSRTGANTEAFF
TRBV28	TRBD2	TRBJ2-7	TGTGCCAGCAGTTTTAGACTAGCGGGGGCCTACGAGCAGTACTTC	CASSFRLAGAYEQYF
TRBV7-9	NA	TRBJ1-2	TGTGCCAGCAGCATACAGGCCCACACCTTC	CASSIQAHTF
TRBV2	TRBD2	TRBJ2-1	TGCACAGCGGCCAGCGGGGAGGACAATGAGCAGTTCTTC	CTAASGEDNEQFF